What follows are 5 T cell receptor beta chains derived from one specimen sequenced in a study of regulatory T cells in long-lasting Graves disease. Combining iRepertoire HTBI primers with Arm-PCR of CDR3 regions, the authors built TCR beta libraries. TCRdb called the multiplex PCR reads again in MiXCR, with one record for every CDR3 protein. Of more than 350,000 distinct CDR3 sequences listed, approximately 15% were seen once; the top ten hold around 17%. Time point defined: newly diagnosed GD, antithyroid drugs for less than 3 months. PBMC RNA was the source of the TCR library. The sample was also reused in another study, on T cells in Graves' hyperthyroidism and ophthalmopathy.

Sample: peripheral blood mononuclear cells (PBMCs), taken at new diagnosis, from a patient treated with antithyroid drugs. The receptors stem from a woman in her twenties or thirties with Graves disease.

V is TRBV20-1 and J is TRBJ2-5, with D perhaps TRBD2 (6 bases). The germline gives CDR1 DFQATT, CDR2 SNEGSKA (reference sequence). Trimming stripped 1 base from V and 3 bases from J, with 12 bases between. The CDR3 extends over 14 amino acids. The CDR3 nucleotides are TGCAGTGCTAGAGCGGGCGGGGCGGAAGAGACCCAGTACTTC. This gives the protein CSARAGGAEETQYF.

In this sample, this clonotype turned up a few times. This chain joins TRBV30 and TRBJ1-5, with D perhaps TRBD1 (5 bases). CDR3 size: 13 residues. Germline CDR1 and CDR2: GTSNPN and SVGIG (reference sequence). Trimming pared 2 bases from V and 7 bases from J, leaving 12 bases between. The CDR3 nucleotides read TGTGCCTGGAGTAGTGTGAGGGGACAGCCCCAGCATTTT. Residues: CAWSSVRGQPQHF.

This clonotype showed up just a few times. The J gene is TRBJ1-2, the V gene TRBV19; 8 bases fit TRBD1. The CDR3 consists of 12 residues. The V and J ends lost 8 bases and 2 bases, in that order; junction bases with no gene match: 1. Germline assignment: CDR1 LNHDA and CDR2 SQIVND (reference sequence). CDR3 nucleotides: TGTGCCAGTGACAGGGGCAACTATGGCTACACCTTC. Its protein product is CASDRGNYGYTF.

At least ten counts were recorded for this clonotype. The J gene is TRBJ2-7, the V gene TRBV7-9; 7 positions match TRBD1. V gave up 0 bases and J gave up 4 bases; unmatched junction bases: 3. The V gene's germline CDR1 is SEHNR and CDR2 FQNEAQ (reference sequence). This CDR3 spans 14 amino acids. The CDR3 DNA reads TGTGCCAGCAGCTTAGCGACAGGGATTTACGAGCAGTACTTC. Its translation: CASSLATGIYEQYF.

This clonotype occurred a few times. J is TRBJ1-3 and V is TRBV18, with D hard to call. Trimming removed 3 bases at V and 0 bases at J, with 12 bases between. Germline V lookup: CDR1 KGHSH, CDR2 LQKENI. The CDR3 covers 16 residues. The chain's CDR3 is CASSPFSGISGNTIYF. The CDR3 region has the DNA TGTGCCAGCTCACCTTTCTCGGGGATCTCTGGAAACACCATATATTTT.